This TCR beta chain stems from a study of blood T cell repertoires in COVID-19 (dated by TCRdb to 2018 to 2021). For the study in its entirety: Collaborator samples came from the United States, Italy and Spain and covered acute and convalescent phases of COVID-19. Samples were obtained from the ongoing ImmuneRACE study (first 160 participants) and from over 1,000 subjects provided by 6 global collaborators. Nearly every sample came with metadata listing a de-identified subject ID, COVID-19 status, age in years and sex. The prospective study material was composed of cDNA or gDNA derived from T cells, B-cell-depleted T cells, or PBMCs. Deeply sampled blood TCRbeta repertoires from subjects exposed to, actively infected with, or recovered from COVID-19 were included in the dataset. The repertoires were made available in a free public database intended to serve as a resource for research on the immune response to SARS-CoV-2. Where HLA class I and class II types were available, the types were taken from metadata supplied by the sample provider, not from assay-based typing.

Notes on this clone: Its antigen is not yet known. A junction boundary mismatches the germline segment, possibly from a read error.

TCRbeta CDR3 regions were amplified from genomic DNA by means of the immunoSEQ Assay, a bias-controlled multiplex PCR. The original pipeline was this. Within the assay, amplification of reference gene primers was used to estimate how many nucleated cells each sample contained. To quantify the absolute abundance of each unique TCRbeta CDR3 rearrangement, sequence reads were collapsed and filtered. For each sample, productive Simpson clonality was calculated by taking the square root of Simpson's diversity index across productive rearrangements. TCRdb limited this immuneACCESS table to in-frame rearrangements with V and J called. A share of clones is missing; checked studies link under half to unresolved V genes, and the rest is unexplained. Clone size and V and J calls were adopted from that table, with D and trimming inferred from the DNA. This sample has 30,000 to 45,000 clones in its table, and approximately 91% of those were observed once. Roughly a third of the sample is taken by the ten largest.

The cysteine opens and the phenylalanine closes a CDR3 of 13 amino acids. CDR3 DNA only is kept here, 39 bases in frame from base 1. According to the germline V gene (reference sequence), CDR1 reads LNHNV and CDR2 reads YYDKDF. Collaborating institutions collected whole blood in K2EDTA tubes following their own protocols. For TCRbeta analysis, collaborator samples were shipped as frozen whole blood, as isolated PBMCs, or as DNA extracted from either sample type. Study-wide conclusions, independent of this receptor: The quantity of clinical and demographic metadata differed by source and by participant and was supplied without curation.

Sequenced material: peripheral blood. This chain joins TRBV15 to TRBJ1-5; no confident D gene assignment can be made. This clonotype was sampled from a man aged 65 to 85 with active COVID-19. The nucleotide sequence reads as follows: TGTGCCATCAGCAGTACCCTAAATCAGCCCCAGCATTTT. The encoded protein is CAISSTLNQPQHF.